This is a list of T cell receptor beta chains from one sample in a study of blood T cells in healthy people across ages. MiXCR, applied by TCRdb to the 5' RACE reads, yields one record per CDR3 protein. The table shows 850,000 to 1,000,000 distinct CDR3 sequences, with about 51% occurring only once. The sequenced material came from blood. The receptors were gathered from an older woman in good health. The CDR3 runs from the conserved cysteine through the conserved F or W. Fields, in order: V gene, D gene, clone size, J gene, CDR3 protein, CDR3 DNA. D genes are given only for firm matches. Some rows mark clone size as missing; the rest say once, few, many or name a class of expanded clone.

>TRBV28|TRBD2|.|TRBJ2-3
CASSLTSGLARDTQYF
TGTGCCAGCAGTCTAACTAGCGGACTAGCGCGGGATACGCAGTATTTT
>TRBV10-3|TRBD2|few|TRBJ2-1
CAISPGLAGSSYNEQFF
TGTGCCATCAGTCCAGGACTAGCGGGGAGCTCCTACAATGAGCAGTTCTTC
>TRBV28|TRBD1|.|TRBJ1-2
CASRLTGAGGYTF
TGTGCCAGCAGACTAACAGGGGCGGGCGGCTACACCTTC
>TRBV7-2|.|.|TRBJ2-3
CASSISGTHTDTQYF
TGTGCCAGCAGCATCTCAGGGACTCACACAGATACGCAGTATTTT
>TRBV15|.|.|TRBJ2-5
CATSRGTTRGDTQETQYF
TGTGCCACCAGCAGAGGCACTACTCGCGGTGATACCCAAGAGACCCAGTACTTC
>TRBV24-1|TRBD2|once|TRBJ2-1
CATSDPGTSGLQFF
TGTGCCACCAGTGATCCCGGGACTAGCGGACTCCAGTTCTTC
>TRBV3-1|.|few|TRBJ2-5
CASVPGRDLETQYF
TGTGCCAGCGTACCCGGGCGGGACTTAGAGACCCAGTACTTC
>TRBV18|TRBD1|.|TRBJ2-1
CASSPQGVKNEQFF
TGTGCCAGCTCACCGCAGGGGGTTAAGAATGAGCAGTTCTTC
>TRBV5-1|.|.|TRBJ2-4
CASSAGHSAKNIQYF
TGCGCCAGCAGCGCAGGACATTCAGCCAAAAACATTCAGTACTTC
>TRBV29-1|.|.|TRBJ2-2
CSVHREGASTGELFF
TGCAGCGTCCACCGGGAGGGGGCGAGCACCGGGGAGCTGTTTTTT
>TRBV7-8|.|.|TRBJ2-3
CASSPAGWRSDTQYF
TGTGCCAGCAGCCCCGCGGGATGGCGCAGTGATACGCAGTATTTT
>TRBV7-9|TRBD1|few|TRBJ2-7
CASSSSDRGRYEQYF
TGTGCCAGCAGCTCCTCCGACAGGGGGCGATACGAGCAGTACTTC
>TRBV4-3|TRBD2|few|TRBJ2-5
CASSQRSGTSGQETQYF
TGCGCCAGCAGCCAAAGATCCGGGACTAGCGGCCAAGAGACCCAGTACTTC
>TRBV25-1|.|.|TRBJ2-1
CASSGGTDNEQFF
TGTGCCAGCTCGGGAGGGACAGACAATGAGCAGTTCTTC
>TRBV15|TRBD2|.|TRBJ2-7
CATSRDPSGSYEQYF
TGTGCCACCAGCAGAGATCCTAGCGGGAGCTACGAGCAGTACTTC
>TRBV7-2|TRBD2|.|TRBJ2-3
CASSRLAGVFDTQYF
TGTGCCAGCAGTCGACTAGCGGGAGTTTTTGATACGCAGTATTTT
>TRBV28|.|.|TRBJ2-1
CASSLSGEPNEQFF
TGTGCCAGCAGTTTGTCGGGAGAGCCCAATGAGCAGTTCTTC
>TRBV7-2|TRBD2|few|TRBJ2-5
CASSPIAGGPGETQYF
TGTGCCAGCAGCCCTATAGCGGGAGGGCCCGGGGAGACCCAGTACTTC
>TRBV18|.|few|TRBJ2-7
CASSSAEESYEQYF
TGTGCCAGCTCATCTGCGGAGGAATCGTACGAGCAGTACTTC
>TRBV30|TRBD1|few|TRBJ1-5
CAWSAPDRGRGSRHF
TGTGCCTGGAGTGCCCCCGACAGGGGACGAGGTTCGCGGCATTTT
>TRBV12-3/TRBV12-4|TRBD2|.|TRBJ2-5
CASRAAGGIETQYF
TGTGCCAGCAGAGCAGCGGGGGGAATAGAGACCCAGTACTTC
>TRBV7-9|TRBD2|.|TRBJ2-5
CASSNWSGEETQYF
TGTGCCAGCAGCAACTGGAGCGGGGAAGAGACCCAGTACTTC
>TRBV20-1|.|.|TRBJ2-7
CSAEGRVVSYEQYF
TGCAGTGCGGAGGGAAGGGTTGTGTCCTACGAGCAGTACTTC
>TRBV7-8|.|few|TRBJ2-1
CASSLSLQWGLINEQFF
TGTGCCAGCAGCTTATCCCTACAGTGGGGTTTAATTAATGAGCAGTTCTTC
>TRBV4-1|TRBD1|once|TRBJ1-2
CVSSPEVQGIRYGYTF
TGCGTCAGCAGCCCCGAAGTACAGGGGATCCGGTATGGCTACACCTTC
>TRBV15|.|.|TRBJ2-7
CATSRDRGRRSEQYF
TGTGCCACCAGCAGAGACAGGGGAAGGAGGTCCGAGCAGTACTTC
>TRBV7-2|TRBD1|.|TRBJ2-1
CASSLPSGTGIGEQFF
TGTGCCAGCAGCTTACCGTCCGGGACAGGGATTGGCGAGCAGTTCTTC
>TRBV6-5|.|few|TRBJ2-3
CASSSSYF
TGTGCCAGCAGTTCATCGTATTTT
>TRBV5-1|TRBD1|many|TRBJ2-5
CASSPGTGGQETQYF
TGCGCCAGCAGCCCGGGGACAGGAGGCCAAGAGACCCAGTACTTC
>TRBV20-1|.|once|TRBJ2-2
CSAIPPIGNTGELFF
TGCAGTGCTATCCCCCCAATAGGGAACACCGGGGAGCTGTTTTTT
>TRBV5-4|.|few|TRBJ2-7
CASSFHREYEQYF
TGTGCCAGCAGCTTCCACAGAGAGTACGAGCAGTACTTC
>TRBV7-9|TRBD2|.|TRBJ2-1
CASSLELAANEQFF
TGTGCCAGCAGCTTAGAACTAGCGGCCAATGAGCAGTTCTTC
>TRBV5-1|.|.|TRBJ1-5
CASSLYPGHNQPQHF
TGCGCCAGCAGCTTGTATCCAGGGCACAATCAGCCCCAGCATTTT
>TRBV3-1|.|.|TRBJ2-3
CASSQVGAVGTQYF
TGTGCCAGCAGCCAAGTTGGGGCAGTGGGTACGCAGTATTTT
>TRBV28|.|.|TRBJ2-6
CASVGSATGANVLTF
TGTGCCAGCGTTGGCAGCGCCACTGGGGCCAACGTCCTGACTTTC
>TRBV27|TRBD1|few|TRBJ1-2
CASSAADRVAHGYTF
TGTGCCAGCAGTGCGGCCGACAGGGTAGCCCATGGCTACACCTTC
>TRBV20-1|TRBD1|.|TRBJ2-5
CSARRGQQETQYF
TGCAGTGCTAGAAGGGGACAGCAAGAGACCCAGTACTTC
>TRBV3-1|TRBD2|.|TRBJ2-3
CASSRGRTRDGDTQYF
TGTGCCAGCAGCCGGGGGAGGACTAGGGACGGAGATACGCAGTATTTT
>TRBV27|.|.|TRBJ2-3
CASSFITDTQYF
TGTGCCAGCAGTTTTATAACAGATACGCAGTATTTT
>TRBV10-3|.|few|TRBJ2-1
CAISVREDNEQFF
TGTGCCATCAGTGTCAGGGAGGACAATGAGCAGTTCTTC
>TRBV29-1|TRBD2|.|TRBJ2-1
CSVDASGRAGQFF
TGCAGCGTTGATGCTAGCGGGAGGGCCGGTCAGTTCTTC
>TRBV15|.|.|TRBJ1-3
CATSREEGRSSGNTIYF
TGCGCCACCAGCAGAGAGGAGGGCCGGAGCTCTGGAAACACCATATATTTT
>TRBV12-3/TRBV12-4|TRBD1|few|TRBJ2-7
CASSPGDRIYEQYF
TGTGCCAGCAGTCCCGGGGACAGGATCTACGAGCAGTACTTC
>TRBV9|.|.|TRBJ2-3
CASSVATEPSTDTQYF
TGTGCCAGCAGCGTAGCTACAGAGCCTAGCACAGATACGCAGTATTTT
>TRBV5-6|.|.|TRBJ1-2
CASSLVAGAGGYTF
TGTGCCAGCAGCTTGGTGGCAGGGGCGGGCGGCTACACCTTC
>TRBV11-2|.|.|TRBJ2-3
CASSLLLGGLDTQYF
TGTGCCAGCAGCTTACTCCTTGGGGGGTTGGATACGCAGTATTTT
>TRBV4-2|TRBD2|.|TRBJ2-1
CASSQGVAGGYEQFF
TGTGCCAGCAGCCAGGGCGTAGCGGGAGGATATGAGCAGTTCTTC
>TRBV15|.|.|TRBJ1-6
CATSRDPAPPFHF
TGTGCCACCAGCAGAGATCCCGCCCCGCCCTTCCACTTT
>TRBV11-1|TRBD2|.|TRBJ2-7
CASRETSATYEQYF
TGTGCCAGCCGAGAGACTAGCGCTACCTATGAGCAGTACTTC
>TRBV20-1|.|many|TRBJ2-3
CSALPGVGTDTQYF
TGCAGTGCCCTACCGGGAGTAGGCACAGATACGCAGTATTTT
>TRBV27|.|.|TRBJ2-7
CASSRQSGYEQYF
TGTGCCAGCAGTAGGCAGTCGGGCTACGAGCAGTACTTC
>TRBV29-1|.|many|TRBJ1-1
CSGRQNMNTEAFF
TGCAGCGGTCGACAGAACATGAACACTGAAGCTTTCTTT
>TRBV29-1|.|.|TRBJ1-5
CSVVGRTARKVFYQPQHF
TGCAGCGTTGTCGGGAGGACAGCTCGAAAAGTTTTTTATCAGCCCCAGCATTTT
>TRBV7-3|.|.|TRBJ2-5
CASIITARDSPKYGETQYF
TGTGCCAGTATCATCACCGCGAGGGACTCACCAAAGTACGGGGAGACCCAGTACTTC
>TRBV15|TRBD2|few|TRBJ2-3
CATSRDLAGVWTDTQYF
TGTGCCACCAGCAGAGACCTGGCGGGAGTATGGACAGATACGCAGTATTTT
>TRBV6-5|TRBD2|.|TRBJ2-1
CASNSPLAGPDEQFF
TGTGCCAGCAACTCCCCACTAGCGGGACCTGATGAGCAGTTCTTC
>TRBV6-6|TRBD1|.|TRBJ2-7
CASSVTGTGDYEQYF
TGTGCCAGCAGTGTCACCGGGACAGGGGACTACGAGCAGTACTTC
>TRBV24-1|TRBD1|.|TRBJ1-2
CATSDRGRLYGYTF
TGTGCCACCAGTGACAGGGGGCGCTTATATGGCTACACCTTC
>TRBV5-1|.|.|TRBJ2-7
CASSPGSRHEQYF
TGCGCCAGCAGCCCAGGGTCGAGACACGAGCAGTACTTC